Detailed here is one TCR beta chain. The sample comes from a study of blood T cell repertoires in COVID-19. Study-level information: Italy, Spain and the United States were the sources of the convalescent and acute COVID-19 samples. T cells, B-cell-depleted T cells, or PBMCs provided the cDNA or gDNA that served as material.

Per the original methods: Amplification from reference gene primers served as the basis for estimated nucleated cell counts. Using immunoSEQ multiplex PCR, the repertoire was profiled, and TCRdb retains in-frame clones only, with some absent. The V and J calls and the clone size are those of that table, but D and trimming were determined from the DNA. The profile shows more than 200,000 clones, approximately 87% of them singletons. The CDR3 covers 11 residues. Per the germline V gene, CDR1 is DFQATT and CDR2 is SNEGSKA (reference sequence). V lost 1 base, J lost 8 bases, and 8 bases lay in between. Sequenced material: peripheral blood. The rearrangement links TRBV20-1 to TRBJ1-2; no clear D. The receptor's source is a woman between 50 and 59 years old with acute or convalescent COVID-19. This CDR3 reads CSARGVGGYTF. Here the CDR3 DNA reads TGCAGTGCTAGAGGGGTGGGCGGCTACACCTTC.